The 17 T cell receptor beta chains below come from one sample, sequenced in a study of blood T cell repertoires in COVID-19. Sequencing was performed with immunoSEQ multiplex PCR; in TCRdb, only in-frame clones are kept and a portion is missing. The data hold about 230,000 clones, with 80% to 90% observed a single time. The source material was peripheral blood. The receptors derive from a man aged 45-65 years with COVID-19, enrolled during active disease.

This chain uses TRBV5-5 with TRBJ1-1; D is possibly TRBD1 (5 bases). Germline values: CDR1 SGHKS, CDR2 YYEKEE (reference sequence). The CDR3 length is 16 residues. The ends were cut back, 0 bases at V and 0 bases at J, with 12 bases in the middle. CDR3 nucleotide sequence: TGTGCCAGCAGCTTGGCCGGGGGAGCGCTGAACACTGAAGCTTTCTTT. It codes for CASSLAGGALNTEAFF.

The genes are TRBV5-1 and TRBJ2-1, with a possible D match to TRBD1 (6 bases). V was clipped by 5 bases and J by 5 bases, with 11 bases between them. The CDR3 covers 13 residues. CDR1 is SGHRS, CDR2 YFSETQ, per germline. This CDR3 reads CASRQGQNNEQFF. CDR3 nucleotides: TGCGCCAGCAGACAGGGCCAGAACAATGAGCAGTTCTTC.

The chain uses TRBV5-6 and TRBJ1-2; 7 bases agree with TRBD1. The V and J ends lost 1 base and 4 bases, in that order; junction bases with no gene match: 7. The CDR3 spans 15 residues. The germline CDR1 and CDR2 sequences are SGHDT and YYEEEE. In nucleotides, the CDR3 is TGTGCCAGCAGCTTGCTCTCGGGACAGATCTATGGCTACACCTTC. This encodes CASSLLSGQIYGYTF.

The rearrangement uses TRBV18 and TRBJ2-1; D is possibly TRBD2 (6 bases). CDR1 is KGHSH, CDR2 LQKENI, per germline. The CDR3 runs to 13 residues. Trimming pared 4 bases from V and 6 bases from J, leaving 10 bases between. The CDR3 spells CASSRYGGNEQFF. In DNA form, the CDR3 reads TGTGCCAGCTCACGTTACGGGGGCAATGAGCAGTTCTTC.

The rearrangement uses TRBV4-3 and TRBJ2-7; 8 bases are shared with TRBD2. V shed 0 bases and J 0 bases; nucleotides not matched to a gene: 10. The CDR3 runs to 18 residues. Germline V lookup: CDR1 LGHNA, CDR2 YSLEER. The CDR3 coding sequence is TGCGCCAGCAGCCAAGATCGGGGGGGGCAGCTAAACTCCTACGAGCAGTACTTC. It specifies CASSQDRGGQLNSYEQYF.

The CDR3 region is CASSKDLAGVYSYNEQFF. The CDR3 coding sequence is TGTGCCAGTAGTAAGGATTTAGCGGGAGTATACTCCTACAATGAGCAGTTCTTC. The V and J genes are TRBV19 and TRBJ2-1; 9 bases line up with TRBD2. The germline V gene encodes CDR1 LNHDA and CDR2 SQIVND (reference sequence). CDR3 length equals 18 residues. V lost 4 bases, J lost 0 bases, and 10 bases stayed unmatched.

The rearrangement uses TRBV5-6 and TRBJ2-5; tentative D call: TRBD2 (6 bases). The J call may be wrong; the DNA end is better matched by TRBJ2-7. The CDR3 has 14 residues. Germline V CDR1 and CDR2: SGHDT, YYEEEE. CDR3 sequence: CASRPTGDPYEQYF. The CDR3 bases are TGTGCCAGCAGACCAACGGGGGATCCCTACGAGCAGTACTTC.

The chain has TRBV5-1 and TRBJ1-2; D unclear. Trimming removed 4 bases from V and 4 bases from J, with 8 bases in between. The CDR3 is made up of 12 amino acids. Per the germline V gene, CDR1 is SGHRS and CDR2 is YFSETQ. The CDR3 here is CASSEEAYGYTF. In DNA, the CDR3 is TGCGCCAGCAGCGAGGAGGCCTATGGCTACACCTTC.

This clone was counted a single time. The J gene is TRBJ2-2, the V gene TRBV2; no clear D gene. This CDR3 comprises 16 residues. Germline CDR1 reads SNHLY; CDR2 reads FYNNEI. Trimming removed 4 bases at V and 6 bases at J, with 18 bases between. The CDR3 is CASSGGLISRPGELFF. Here the CDR3 DNA reads TGTGCCAGCAGTGGTGGTTTGATTAGCCGCCCCGGGGAGCTGTTTTTT. Complete variable domain (other parts from reference TRBV2 and TRBJ2-2): EPEVTQTPSHQVTQMGQEVILRCVPISNHLYFYWYRQILGQKVEFLVSFYNNEISEKSEIFDDQFSVERPDGSNFTLKIRSTKLEDSAMYFCASSGGLISRPGELFFGEGSRLTVL.

V usage is TRBV4-1 and J usage is TRBJ2-7; tentative D call: TRBD2 (6 bases). V was cut by 1 base and J by 1 base, with 14 bases left in between. This CDR3 has 16 residues. Germline CDR1 reads MGHRA; CDR2 reads YSYEKL. DNA for the CDR3: TGCGCCAGCAGCCAAGCCCTGTTGCGGGATTCCTACGAGCAGTACTTC. Translation: CASSQALLRDSYEQYF.

J is TRBJ2-3 and V is TRBV5-1; TRBD2 agrees at 11 bases. Looked up from germline, CDR1 is SGHRS and CDR2 is YFSETQ. This CDR3 has 16 residues. The junction had 3 bases not matched to a gene; V was cut back by 3 bases and J by 0 bases. This CDR3 reads CASSSGLAGSTDTQYF. The CDR3 nucleotides are TGCGCCAGCAGCTCTGGACTAGCGGGTAGCACAGATACGCAGTATTTT.

The genes are TRBV7-9 and TRBJ1-4; TRBD1 matches 8 bases. CDR3 length: 15 residues. Trimming removed 7 bases from V and 3 bases from J; junction bases left unmatched: 7. Germline V lookup: CDR1 SEHNR, CDR2 FQNEAQ (reference sequence). DNA for the CDR3: TGTGCCAGCAACCCGACAGGGGAGTCTAATGAAAAACTGTTTTTT. It specifies CASNPTGESNEKLFF.

The chain joins TRBV5-4 to TRBJ2-5; 7 positions agree with TRBD1. This CDR3 region has 15 residues. The trim removed 5 bases at V and 5 bases at J, leaving 12 bases unmatched. Germline V lookup: CDR1 SGHNT, CDR2 YYREEE (reference sequence). This CDR3 is CASRFHRGEVETQYF. The CDR3 DNA reads as TGTGCCAGCAGATTTCACAGGGGAGAGGTGGAGACCCAGTACTTC.

This sequence joins TRBV5-5 and TRBJ2-1, with TRBD2 identical over 12 bases. Trimming removed 5 bases from V and 3 bases from J; junction bases left unmatched: 9. The CDR3 runs 17 residues. The germline gives CDR1 SGHKS, CDR2 YYEKEE (reference sequence). CDR3 amino acids: CASSNLAGGKYYNEQFF. CDR3 in DNA: TGTGCCAGCAGTAACCTAGCGGGAGGGAAATACTACAATGAGCAGTTCTTC.

The J gene is TRBJ1-5, the V gene TRBV4-3; D unresolved. From germline, CDR1 is LGHNA and CDR2 YSLEER. V gave up 0 bases and J gave up 3 bases, with 9 bases separating them. CDR3 length equals 15 residues. The CDR3 region is CASSQDYSYNQPQHF. In nucleotides, the CDR3 is TGCGCCAGCAGCCAAGATTACAGTTACAATCAGCCCCAGCATTTT.

This clone was recorded a few times. The chain couples TRBV6-5 to TRBJ1-6, with 10 positions matching TRBD1. CDR3 length: 15 amino acids. The J segment lost 7 bases and the V segment lost 5 bases, leaving 5 bases of the junction unmatched. Germline V gene lookup returns CDR1 MNHEY and CDR2 SVGAGI. The CDR3 sequence is CASSNRDRGNSPLHF. CDR3 nucleotide sequence: TGTGCCAGCAGTAACCGGGACAGGGGCAATTCACCCCTCCACTTT.

The rearrangement uses TRBV6-2 or TRBV6-3 and TRBJ2-2; 8 positions match TRBD1. Germline CDR1 is MNHEY and CDR2 is SVGEGT. The CDR3 length is 16 residues. V was clipped by 7 bases and J by 1 base; unmatched bases: 8. Written as DNA, the CDR3 is TGTGCCAGCAACCCCCGACAGGGGATGAACACCGGGGAGCTGTTTTTT. Encoded protein: CASNPRQGMNTGELFF.